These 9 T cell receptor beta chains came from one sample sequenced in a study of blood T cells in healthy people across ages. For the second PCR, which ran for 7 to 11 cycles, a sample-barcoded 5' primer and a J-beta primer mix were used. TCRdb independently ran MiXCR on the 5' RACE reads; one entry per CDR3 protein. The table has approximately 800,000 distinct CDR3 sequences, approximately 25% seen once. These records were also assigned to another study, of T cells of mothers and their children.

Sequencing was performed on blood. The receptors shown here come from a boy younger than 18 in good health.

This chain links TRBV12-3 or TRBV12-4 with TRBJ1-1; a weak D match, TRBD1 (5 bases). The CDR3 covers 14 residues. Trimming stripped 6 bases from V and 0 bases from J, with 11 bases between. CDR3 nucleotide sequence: TGTGCCAGCAGCTGGGGGGGAATGAACACTGAAGCTTTCTTT. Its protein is CASSWGGMNTEAFF.

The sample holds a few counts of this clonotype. The CDR3 nucleotides are TGTGCCAGCAGTTACACGGGATTTGAAGCTTTCTTT. It yields the protein CASSYTGFEAFF. This sequence joins TRBV6-6 and TRBJ1-1; D not resolved. Germline CDR1 MNHNY, CDR2 SVGAGI (reference sequence). The CDR3 length is 12 residues. V was trimmed by 2 bases and J by 7 bases, leaving 8 bases between them.

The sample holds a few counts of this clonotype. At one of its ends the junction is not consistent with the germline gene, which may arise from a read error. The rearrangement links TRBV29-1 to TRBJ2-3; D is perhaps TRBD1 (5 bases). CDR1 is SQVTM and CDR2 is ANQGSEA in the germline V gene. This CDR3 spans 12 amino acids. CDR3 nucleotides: TGCAGCGTTCAGGGTCGGTCAGATACGCGGTATTTT. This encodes CSVQGRSDTRYF.

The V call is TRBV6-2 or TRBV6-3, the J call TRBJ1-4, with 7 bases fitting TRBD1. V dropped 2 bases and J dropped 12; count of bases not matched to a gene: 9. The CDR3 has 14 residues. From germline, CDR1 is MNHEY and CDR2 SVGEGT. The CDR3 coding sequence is TGTGCCAGCAGTTACAGCTGGGACAGCGGCGAACTGTTTTTT. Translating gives CASSYSWDSGELFF.

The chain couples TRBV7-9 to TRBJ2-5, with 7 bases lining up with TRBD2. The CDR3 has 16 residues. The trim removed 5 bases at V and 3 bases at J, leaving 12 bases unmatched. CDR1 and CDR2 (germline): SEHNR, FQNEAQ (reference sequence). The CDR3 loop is CASSRLAVKAKETQYF. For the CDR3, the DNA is TGTGCCAGCAGCCGACTAGCCGTTAAGGCTAAAGAGACCCAGTACTTC.

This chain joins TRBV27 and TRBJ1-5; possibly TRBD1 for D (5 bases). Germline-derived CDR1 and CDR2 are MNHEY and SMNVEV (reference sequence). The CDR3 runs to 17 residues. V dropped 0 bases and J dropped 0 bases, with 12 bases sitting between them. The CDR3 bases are TGTGCCAGCAGTTTATCGGGGACGGAAATTAGCAATCAGCCCCAGCATTTT. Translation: CASSLSGTEISNQPQHF.

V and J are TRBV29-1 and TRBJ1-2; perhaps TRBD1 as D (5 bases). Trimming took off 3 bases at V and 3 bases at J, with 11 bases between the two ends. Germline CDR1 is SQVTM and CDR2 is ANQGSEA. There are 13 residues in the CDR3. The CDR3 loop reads CSVENQGDYGYTF. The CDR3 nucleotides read TGCAGCGTTGAGAATCAGGGAGACTATGGCTACACCTTC.

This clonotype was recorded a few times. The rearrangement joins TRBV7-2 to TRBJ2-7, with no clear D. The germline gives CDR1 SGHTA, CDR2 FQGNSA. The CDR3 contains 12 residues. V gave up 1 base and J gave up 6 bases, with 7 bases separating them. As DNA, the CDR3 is TGTGCCAGCAGCTTAGGAACAGTCGAGCAGTACTTC. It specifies CASSLGTVEQYF.

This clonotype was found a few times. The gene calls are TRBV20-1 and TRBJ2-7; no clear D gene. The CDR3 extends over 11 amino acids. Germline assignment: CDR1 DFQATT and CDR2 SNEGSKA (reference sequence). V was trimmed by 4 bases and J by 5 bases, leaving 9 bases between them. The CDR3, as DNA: TGCAGTGCTACACCGGCTCACGAGCAGTACTTC. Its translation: CSATPAHEQYF.